The rows below give T cell receptor beta chains drawn from one sample of a study of response to subunit inactivated influenza vaccine. From the RT-PCR reads, TCRdb called clonotypes with MiXCR, one entry per CDR3 protein. This table holds 150,000 to 200,000 distinct CDR3 sequences, more than 10% found once. These same records also appear under a second study, on T cells expressing NK-cell markers.

The source was CD8+ T cells sorted from PBMCs, collected 11 to 12 days after vaccination. Receptors originate from a man aged 45-65 years who received an inactivated influenza vaccine. Both conserved end residues are part of each CDR3. The D gene is left open where the match is weak. Only some rows state a clone size, as once, few, many or a class for expanded clones.

TRBV29-1	-	many	TRBJ1-1	CSVVFGVRTEAFF	TGCAGCGTTGTATTCGGGGTTCGGACTGAAGCTTTCTTT
TRBV7-9	TRBD1	-	TRBJ2-6	CASSVPGQAPGANVLTF	TGTGCCAGCAGCGTCCCGGGACAGGCACCTGGGGCCAACGTCCTGACTTTC
TRBV7-9	-	few	TRBJ2-7	CASSFVYEQYF	TGTGCCAGCAGCTTTGTCTACGAGCAGTACTTC
TRBV6-2/TRBV6-3	-	few	TRBJ2-2	CASSKWTGTGELFF	TGTGCCAGCAGTAAATGGACGGGCACCGGGGAGCTGTTTTTT
TRBV5-1	-	-	TRBJ1-2	CASSQTGRANYGYTF	TGCGCCAGCAGCCAAACAGGGAGGGCCAACTATGGCTACACCTTC
TRBV27	-	-	TRBJ2-1	CASSLGGGLYYYNEQFF	TGTGCCAGCAGTTTGGGAGGGGGCCTCTATTACTACAATGAGCAGTTCTTC
TRBV20-1	-	-	TRBJ2-4	CSATSYGVPKNIQYF	TGCAGTGCAACAAGTTACGGAGTTCCCAAAAACATTCAGTACTTC
TRBV7-8	TRBD1	many	TRBJ2-7	CASTPGQGAYEQYF	TGTGCCAGCACTCCGGGACAGGGGGCCTACGAGCAGTACTTC
TRBV29-1	-	many	TRBJ2-1	CSHRDPLDNEQFF	TGCAGCCACCGGGACCCACTAGACAATGAGCAGTTCTTC
TRBV6-2/TRBV6-3	-	few	TRBJ2-3	CASSYLGADTQYF	TGTGCCAGCAGTTACTTGGGTGCAGATACGCAGTATTTT
TRBV7-2	-	many	TRBJ2-7	CASSLEVLTDYEQYF	TGTGCCAGCAGCTTAGAGGTCCTAACAGACTACGAGCAGTACTTC
TRBV14	-	few	TRBJ2-7	CASSRGNLYEQYF	TGTGCCAGCAGCCGGGGGAATCTCTACGAGCAGTACTTC
TRBV7-8	-	-	TRBJ2-3	CASREISDTQYF	TGTGCCAGCAGGGAAATTTCTGATACGCAGTATTTT
TRBV20-1	-	-	TRBJ2-7	CSAILALGYEQYF	TGCAGTGCTATACTAGCCCTAGGTTACGAGCAGTACTTC
TRBV7-9	TRBD2	-	TRBJ2-3	CASSFSGGSSSDTQYF	TGTGCCAGCAGCTTCTCTGGCGGGAGTAGCTCAGATACGCAGTATTTT